Listed below are T cell receptor beta chains from one sample, sequenced in a study of cytomegalovirus exposure and HLA in healthy donors. TCRdb's table, derived via immunoSEQ multiplex PCR, lists solely in-frame clones and lacks some. This table holds approximately 170,000 clones, approximately 81% found once. The sample comprised PBMCs. These TCRs come from a young man in good health and CMV-seropositive. Both conserved end residues are part of each CDR3. Each record gives: V gene, D gene, CDR3 length, clone size, J gene, CDR3 protein, CDR3 DNA. D genes are given only for firm matches. The size field is filled for only some rows; it gives once, few, many or a size class.

TRBV29-1,TRBD2,15,.,TRBJ2-7,CSASSFGSGKAEQYF,TGCAGCGCTTCTTCCTTCGGTAGCGGGAAAGCCGAGCAGTACTTC
TRBV5-8,TRBD2,17,.,TRBJ2-1,CASSLGLAGVLGNEQFF,TGTGCCAGCAGCTTGGGACTAGCGGGAGTTCTAGGTAATGAGCAGTTCTTC
TRBV4-3,.,14,.,TRBJ1-3,CASSQGGAGNTIYF,TGCGCCAGCAGCCAAGGGGGGGCTGGAAACACCATATATTTT
TRBV2,TRBD2,15,.,TRBJ2-5,CATSGTSGSQETQYF,TGTGCCACCTCCGGGACTAGCGGGAGCCAAGAGACCCAGTACTTC
TRBV18,.,15,.,TRBJ1-2,CASSPAAAPNYGYTF,TGTGCCAGCTCACCAGCGGCAGCTCCTAACTATGGCTACACCTTC
TRBV13,TRBD1,18,few,TRBJ1-1,CASSLGPRGQGENTEAFF,TGTGCCAGCAGCTTAGGCCCCCGAGGACAGGGAGAGAACACTGAAGCTTTCTTT
TRBV7-9,.,19,.,TRBJ2-6,CASSSGGDARKSGANVLTF,TGTGCCAGCAGCTCAGGAGGCGACGCGCGAAAGTCTGGGGCCAACGTCCTGACTTTC
TRBV7-2,.,13,.,TRBJ2-3,CASSSGVTDTQYF,TGTGCCAGCAGCTCCGGGGTCACAGATACGCAGTATTTT
TRBV9,TRBD2,15,.,TRBJ2-3,CASSVAGLGDDTQYF,TGTGCCAGCAGCGTGGCGGGACTAGGGGACGATACGCAGTATTTT
TRBV13,.,13,.,TRBJ2-2,CASSLRGSGELFF,TGTGCCAGCAGCCTCCGTGGCTCCGGGGAGCTGTTTTTT
TRBV2,.,14,.,TRBJ1-2,CASSGLGLGGGYTF,TGTGCCAGCAGTGGTCTAGGCCTGGGAGGTGGCTACACCTTC
TRBV10-1,TRBD2,15,.,TRBJ2-1,CASSGGLAENNEQFF,TGCGCCAGCAGTGGCGGACTAGCCGAAAACAATGAGCAGTTCTTC
TRBV7-2,.,16,.,TRBJ1-5,CASSPWGGERGQPQHF,TGTGCCAGCAGCCCCTGGGGGGGGGAGAGGGGTCAGCCCCAGCATTTT
TRBV11-3,.,13,.,TRBJ1-2,CASSLTQGYGYTF,TGTGCCAGCAGCTTAACCCAGGGCTATGGCTACACCTTC
TRBV18,.,15,.,TRBJ1-2,CASSPDSDPNYGYTF,TGTGCCAGCTCACCAGACAGCGACCCTAACTATGGCTACACCTTC
TRBV4-3,.,15,.,TRBJ1-5,CASSPELSLNQPQHF,TGCGCCAGCAGCCCAGAACTTAGCCTCAATCAGCCCCAGCATTTT
TRBV5-1,.,14,.,TRBJ1-1,CASSLGGREREAFF,TGCGCCAGCAGCTTAGGAGGGCGCGAGAGGGAAGCTTTCTTT
TRBV7-6,.,14,.,TRBJ2-5,CASSLLQGRETQYF,TGTGCCAGCAGCTTGCTACAGGGAAGGGAGACCCAGTACTTC
TRBV7-9,TRBD2,15,.,TRBJ2-1,CASSSSGTHYNEQFF,TGTGCCAGCAGCTCCAGCGGGACCCACTACAATGAGCAGTTCTTC
TRBV19,TRBD2,15,.,TRBJ2-1,CASSTGLAGDNEQFF,TGTGCCAGTAGTACGGGACTAGCGGGAGATAATGAGCAGTTCTTC
TRBV7-7,TRBD2,15,.,TRBJ2-5,CASSVVSGRAETQYF,TGTGCTAGCAGCGTCGTTTCAGGGAGGGCAGAGACCCAGTACTTC
TRBV11-3,TRBD2,17,.,TRBJ2-1,CASSSPPGLAGVGEQFF,TGTGCCAGCAGCTCCCCTCCGGGACTAGCGGGGGTGGGGGAGCAGTTCTTC
TRBV10-3,.,11,once,TRBJ2-2,CAMNSAGELFF,TGTGCCATGAACAGTGCCGGGGAGCTGTTTTTT
TRBV5-5,.,18,.,TRBJ1-5,CASSLVQNPRVGNQPQHF,TGTGCCAGCAGCTTGGTACAGAACCCGCGGGTTGGCAATCAGCCCCAGCATTTT
TRBV14,TRBD1,15,.,TRBJ2-2,CASSVRDRVTGELFF,TGTGCCAGCAGCGTCCGGGACAGAGTCACCGGGGAGCTGTTTTTT
TRBV18,TRBD2,18,.,TRBJ2-1,CASSRLAGVIPDHNEQFF,TGTGCCAGCTCTCGACTAGCGGGGGTTATCCCCGATCACAATGAGCAGTTCTTC
TRBV9,TRBD2,18,.,TRBJ2-3,CASSVLPSGSLSTDTQYF,TGTGCCAGCAGCGTCTTACCTAGCGGGAGTCTTAGCACAGATACGCAGTATTTT
TRBV5-6,TRBD1,16,.,TRBJ2-3,CASSWGWATGRDTQYF,TGTGCCAGCAGCTGGGGGTGGGCGACAGGGAGAGATACGCAGTATTTT
TRBV29-1,.,12,.,TRBJ1-2,CSVGLATYGYTF,TGCAGCGTTGGATTAGCGACCTATGGCTACACCTTC
TRBV6-6,.,15,once,TRBJ2-3,CASSYSRESTDTQYF,TGTGCCAGCAGTTACTCGAGGGAGAGCACAGATACGCAGTATTTT
TRBV6-1,.,17,few,TRBJ1-2,CASSEARGKGLTYGYTF,TGTGCCAGCAGTGAGGCTCGAGGGAAGGGCCTTACCTATGGCTACACCTTC
TRBV19,TRBD2,17,.,TRBJ2-1,CASSMPGLAVMGREQFF,TGTGCCAGTAGTATGCCGGGACTAGCCGTTATGGGGCGGGAGCAGTTCTTC
TRBV6-5,.,13,.,TRBJ2-5,CASSPSGQETQYF,TGTGCCAGCAGCCCCTCGGGGCAAGAGACCCAGTACTTC
TRBV2,.,16,.,TRBJ2-6,CASSESTRAGANVLTF,TGTGCCAGCAGTGAATCTACCAGGGCTGGGGCCAACGTCCTGACTTTC
TRBV7-2,.,14,.,TRBJ2-4,CASSKGGSANIQYF,TGTGCCAGCAGTAAGGGGGGGTCGGCAAACATTCAGTACTTC
TRBV5-5,.,14,.,TRBJ1-2,CASSRGGQSYGYTF,TGTGCCAGCAGTCGGGGAGGGCAGTCCTATGGCTACACCTTC
TRBV5-4,TRBD1,15,few,TRBJ2-7,CASSFDRGRVYEQYF,TGTGCCAGCAGCTTCGACAGGGGAAGGGTCTACGAGCAGTACTTC
TRBV6-5,.,13,.,TRBJ1-1,CASRGTPNTEAFF,TGTGCCAGCAGAGGGACACCAAACACTGAAGCTTTCTTT
TRBV6-6,TRBD2,14,.,TRBJ2-3,CASSWTSGTDTQYF,TGTGCCAGCAGCTGGACTAGCGGCACAGATACGCAGTATTTT
TRBV5-5,.,14,.,TRBJ2-1,CASSFSRVYNEQFF,TGTGCCAGCAGCTTCTCCAGGGTATACAATGAGCAGTTCTTC
TRBV18,.,15,.,TRBJ2-2,CASSPLLANTGELFF,TGTGCCAGCTCCCCCCTTCTCGCGAACACCGGGGAGCTGTTTTTT
TRBV7-3,TRBD2,16,.,TRBJ2-3,CASSSRGAGESDTQYF,TGTGCCAGCAGCTCCCGAGGAGCGGGAGAGTCAGATACGCAGTATTTT
TRBV13,TRBD2,15,.,TRBJ2-5,CASSLGGRAGETQYF,TGTGCCAGCAGCTTAGGCGGGAGGGCCGGGGAGACCCAGTACTTC
TRBV2,.,16,few,TRBJ1-1,CASSDWGGSVNTEAFF,TGTGCCAGCAGTGATTGGGGAGGCAGTGTGAACACTGAAGCTTTCTTT
TRBV2,.,17,.,TRBJ2-5,CASSGGASGGVLETQYF,TGTGCCAGCAGTGGGGGGGCTAGCGGAGGGGTTCTAGAGACCCAGTACTTC